This passage covers 30 T cell receptor beta chains from one sample sequenced in a study of shared clonotypes between healthy human individuals. Profiling relied on immunoSEQ multiplex PCR, and the TCRdb table lists in-frame clones only, not all of them. This table holds about 380,000 clones, around 96% found once. The specimen sequenced was memory CD8+ T cells sorted from blood. Sample subset: CD45RO+ cells pooled with CCR7-negative TemRA cells. These receptors all stem from a man aged 30 to 39 in good health.

The rearrangement joins TRBV10-3 to TRBJ1-2; 9 positions agree with TRBD1. Unmatched junction bases numbered 8, after V lost 7 bases and J lost 5 bases. CDR1 ENHRY and CDR2 SYGVKD come from the germline V gene. CDR3 length: 14 residues. Here the CDR3 DNA reads TGTGCCATCACCCTGGGACAGGGCGGATATGGCTACACCTTC. It encodes CAITLGQGGYGYTF.

CDR3 DNA: TGTGCCAGCAGCTTCCGGGACAGGGGTGGAGAAAAACTGTTTTTT. Translating gives CASSFRDRGGEKLFF. The chain has TRBV7-9 and TRBJ1-4, with 10 nucleotides matching TRBD1. V shed 3 bases, J shed 8 bases, and the junction held 6 bases outside the gene matches. The CDR3 is made up of 15 amino acids. Germline V CDR1 and CDR2: SEHNR, FQNEAQ (reference sequence).

The chain recombines TRBV2 with TRBJ1-4; 8 bases are shared with TRBD1. The V segment lost 8 bases and the J segment 7 bases; nucleotides outside the gene matches: 3. Germline V CDR1 and CDR2: SNHLY, FYNNEI. The CDR3 has 12 amino acids. CDR3 sequence: CASQGAGEKLFF. CDR3 nucleotides: TGTGCCAGCCAGGGGGCGGGTGAAAAACTGTTTTTT.

The chain links TRBV2 to TRBJ2-7; perhaps D is TRBD1 or TRBD2 (5 bases each). V dropped 6 bases and J dropped 7 bases, with 10 bases sitting between them. Germline V lookup: CDR1 SNHLY, CDR2 FYNNEI. CDR3 length: 11 residues. The CDR3 protein is CASRLEGEQYF. The CDR3 coding sequence is TGTGCCAGCAGGTTAGAGGGGGAGCAGTACTTC.

The chain employs TRBV27 and TRBJ1-5, with D perhaps TRBD1 (6 bases). The V end lost 5 bases, the J end lost 2 bases, and 22 bases lay between the germline ends. From germline, CDR1 is MNHEY and CDR2 SMNVEV (reference sequence). The CDR3 contains 18 residues. The CDR3 nucleotides are TGTGCCAGCAGTCCGCTTGCGGGGGGCCTAGGGGGCAATCAGCCCCAGCATTTT. Protein sequence: CASSPLAGGLGGNQPQHF.

The CDR3 DNA sequence: TGTGCCAGCAGCCAAGACGCCCAGGTCAATCAGCCCCAGCATTTT. Protein: CASSQDAQVNQPQHF. The chain employs TRBV4-2 and TRBJ1-5; D uncertain. In germline, CDR1 is LGHNA, CDR2 YNFKEQ. V shed 0 bases and J shed 3 bases, with 9 bases lying between them. The CDR3 is 15 amino acids.

This chain joins TRBV10-1 and TRBJ2-1; no definite D call. The CDR3 runs to 12 residues. V was pared by 4 bases and J by 1 base, with 2 bases between. The germline gives CDR1 WNHNN, CDR2 SYGVQD (reference sequence). CDR3 sequence: CASSASYNEQFF. CDR3 nucleotide sequence: TGCGCCAGCAGTGCTTCCTACAATGAGCAGTTCTTC.

The CDR3 sequence: CASSVGGPITDTQYF. The CDR3 nucleotides read TGTGCCAGCAGTGTGGGAGGGCCGATCACAGATACGCAGTATTTT. The chain recombines TRBV2 with TRBJ2-3; TRBD2 matches 7 bases. The CDR3 is 15 residues long. The junction had 6 bases not matched to a gene; V was cut back by 4 bases and J by 2 bases. Germline lookup yields CDR1 SNHLY and CDR2 FYNNEI.

The V call is TRBV28, the J call TRBJ1-5; TRBD1 aligns across 8 bases. The V segment lost 7 bases and the J segment 2 bases; nucleotides outside the gene matches: 1. Germline V gives CDR1 MDHEN, CDR2 SYDVKM. This CDR3 region has 13 residues. CDR3 bases: TGTGCCAGCAAGGGACAGGGCAATCAGCCCCAGCATTTT. It yields the protein CASKGQGNQPQHF.

The chain carries TRBV9 and TRBJ2-1, with TRBD1 as a possible D gene (6 bases). Trimming pared 4 bases from V and 4 bases from J, leaving 9 bases between. Germline V lookup: CDR1 SGDLS, CDR2 YYNGEE. The CDR3 loop spans 13 amino acids. CDR3 nucleotide sequence: TGTGCCAGCAGCTTTGACAGGTACAATGAGCAGTTCTTC. The encoded protein is CASSFDRYNEQFF.

The V call is TRBV5-1, the J call TRBJ2-3; a weak D match, TRBD2 (5 bases). The germline V gene encodes CDR1 SGHRS and CDR2 YFSETQ. This CDR3 is built from 14 residues. Trimming took off 2 bases at V and 1 base at J, with 8 bases between the two ends. CDR3 DNA sequence: TGCGCCAGCAGCTTTGCTAGCCGCACAGATACGCAGTATTTT. It yields the protein CASSFASRTDTQYF.

V and J are TRBV30 and TRBJ2-1; TRBD2 aligns across 9 bases. The CDR3 length is 15 residues. The V gene end was trimmed by 4 bases and the J gene end by 6 bases; junction bases not matched to a gene: 10. Germline lookup yields CDR1 GTSNPN and CDR2 SVGIG (reference sequence). The chain's CDR3 is CAWTPGTSPSNEQFF. The DNA of the CDR3 is TGTGCCTGGACGCCCGGGACTAGCCCATCCAATGAGCAGTTCTTC.

The chain links TRBV27 to TRBJ1-4; no firm D call. The CDR3 has 16 residues. Per the germline V gene, CDR1 is MNHEY and CDR2 is SMNVEV (reference sequence). Trimming cost V 7 bases and J 2 bases, with 17 bases left between them. Here the CDR3 DNA reads TGTGCCAGCAAGGCCAAGGGAGGGTATACTAATGAAAAACTGTTTTTT. It codes for CASKAKGGYTNEKLFF.

This clone appeared once. V is TRBV28 and J is TRBJ1-5; 8 bases fit TRBD1. V shed 6 bases, J shed 7 bases, and the junction held 8 bases outside the gene matches. The CDR3 runs 14 residues. Germline V gene sequence: CDR1 MDHEN, CDR2 SYDVKM. DNA for the CDR3: TGTGCCAGCAGGGGGGCAGGGGGCGAACAGCCCCAGCATTTT. Its translation is CASRGAGGEQPQHF.

The chain couples TRBV28 to TRBJ1-5; TRBD1 matches at 8 bases. The CDR3 is made up of 18 amino acids. CDR1 is MDHEN and CDR2 is SYDVKM in the germline V gene. J lost 2 bases, V lost 4 bases, and 13 bases had no gene match. In DNA form, the CDR3 reads TGTGCCAGCAGTTATCCTTTACAGGGGGTAAGGCGCAATCAGCCCCAGCATTTT. Amino acid sequence: CASSYPLQGVRRNQPQHF.

This chain uses TRBV11-2 with TRBJ2-7; 7 positions match TRBD1. Germline V gives CDR1 SGHAT, CDR2 FQNNGV. This CDR3 spans 14 amino acids. The V gene end was trimmed by 6 bases and the J gene end by 4 bases; junction bases not matched to a gene: 9. This CDR3 is CASRPRDSLYEQYF. The CDR3 DNA follows: TGTGCCAGCAGACCCCGGGACAGCCTTTACGAGCAGTACTTC. The full variable domain, with the rest looked up from reference TRBV11-2 and TRBJ2-7, is EAGVAQSPRYKIIEKRQSVAFWCNPISGHATLYWYQQILGQGPKLLIQFQNNGVVDDSQLPKDRFSAERLKGVDSTLKIQPAKLEDSAVYLCASRPRDSLYEQYFGPGTRLTVT.

The chain joins TRBV10-3 to TRBJ2-3, with TRBD2 identical over 10 bases. The germline gives CDR1 ENHRY, CDR2 SYGVKD. The junction had 5 bases not matched to a gene; V was cut back by 6 bases and J by 2 bases. CDR3 length equals 15 residues. The CDR3 sequence is CAIRRLAGATDTQYF. The CDR3 nucleotides read TGTGCCATCAGGAGACTAGCGGGCGCCACAGATACGCAGTATTTT.

This chain uses TRBV6-6 with TRBJ2-7; 9 nucleotides match TRBD1. CDR1 and CDR2 (germline): MNHNY, SVGAGI (reference sequence). V lost 7 bases and J lost 4; bases outside the gene matches: 5. The CDR3 is 13 residues long. For the CDR3, the DNA is TGTGCCAGCAATTGGGACAGGGTTTACGAGCAGTACTTC. Residues: CASNWDRVYEQYF.

This clone showed up just once. The genes are TRBV7-9 and TRBJ1-1, with 11 positions matching TRBD1. The J segment lost 5 bases and the V segment lost 5 bases, leaving 4 bases of the junction unmatched. Germline assignment: CDR1 SEHNR and CDR2 FQNEAQ (reference sequence). This CDR3 is 14 amino acids long. This chain's CDR3 is CASSRGTGGTEAFF. The CDR3 DNA reads as TGTGCCAGCAGCCGAGGGACAGGGGGGACTGAAGCTTTCTTT.

The V and J genes are TRBV4-2 and TRBJ2-7; TRBD2 might be the D (6 bases). The V and J ends lost 3 bases and 2 bases respectively, with 14 bases between them. The CDR3 loop spans 15 amino acids. Germline lookup yields CDR1 LGHNA and CDR2 YNFKEQ. The chain's CDR3 is CASSQHTSHAYEQYF. The CDR3 DNA reads TGTGCCAGCAGCCAGCATACTAGCCACGCCTACGAGCAGTACTTC.

The chain combines TRBV27 with TRBJ2-5; D perhaps matches TRBD1 (6 bases). Deletions cut 4 bases from V and 7 bases from J, with 16 bases between. This CDR3 has 14 amino acids. CDR1 and CDR2 (germline): MNHEY, SMNVEV (reference sequence). The CDR3 loop reads CASSSALGAVTQYF. Written as DNA, the CDR3 is TGTGCCAGCAGTTCTGCGTTGGGGGCCGTGACCCAGTACTTC.

V usage is TRBV29-1 and J usage is TRBJ1-1; 8 nucleotides match TRBD1. The CDR3 loop spans 12 amino acids. J gave up 7 bases and V 7 bases, and 8 bases lay outside the gene matches. Germline CDR1 is SQVTM and CDR2 is ANQGSEA. The DNA for the CDR3 is TGCAGCGCGAGGACAGGGCCGAATGAAGCTTTCTTT. Translating gives CSARTGPNEAFF.

Comments on this clone: The junction shows a germline mismatch at one end, possibly a read error. The chain links TRBV7-7 to TRBJ2-3, with D possibly matching TRBD2 (6 bases). CDR3 size: 15 residues. Germline loops: CDR1 SSHAT, CDR2 FNYEAQ (reference sequence). CDR3 coding DNA: TGTGCTAGCAGCTTAGATTCTAGCGGCACAGATACGCAGTATTTT. Residues: CASSLDSSGTDTQYF.

The chain employs TRBV5-4 and TRBJ2-1, with no clear D. The germline gives CDR1 SGHNT, CDR2 YYREEE (reference sequence). Between the trimmed V and J ends, which lost 1 base and 3 bases, there was a span of 8 bases. The CDR3 runs to 14 residues. This CDR3 is CASSLSPDYNEQFF. The DNA of the CDR3 is TGTGCCAGCAGCTTGAGTCCAGACTACAATGAGCAGTTCTTC.

The CDR3 protein is CASSQDWRTGWVEVPQHF. The CDR3 DNA reads as TGCGCCAGCAGCCAAGATTGGAGAACAGGGTGGGTAGAGGTGCCCCAGCATTTT. The rearrangement uses TRBV4-1 and TRBJ1-5; D is possibly TRBD1 (6 bases). The germline CDR1 and CDR2 sequences are MGHRA and YSYEKL. CDR3 size: 18 residues. Trimming took off 0 bases at V and 9 bases at J, with 24 bases between the two ends.

This chain joins TRBV2 and TRBJ1-5; 8 bases are shared with TRBD1. V was clipped by 5 bases and J by 7 bases; unmatched bases: 4. CDR3 size: 13 residues. Per germline, CDR1 SNHLY and CDR2 FYNNEI. The CDR3 is CASSFQGAQPQHF. CDR3 nucleotides: TGTGCCAGCAGTTTCCAGGGGGCCCAGCCCCAGCATTTT. The entire variable domain, with the rest obtained from reference TRBV2 and TRBJ1-5, is as follows: EPEVTQTPSHQVTQMGQEVILRCVPISNHLYFYWYRQILGQKVEFLVSFYNNEISEKSEIFDDQFSVERPDGSNFTLKIRSTKLEDSAMYFCASSFQGAQPQHFGDGTRLSIL.

The chain is built from TRBV29-1 and TRBJ2-1, with D possibly being TRBD1 or TRBD2 (5 bases each). CDR3 size: 13 residues. Germline CDR1 and CDR2: SQVTM and ANQGSEA. Deletions cut 7 bases from V and 7 bases from J, with 17 bases between. CDR3 residues: CSAVGTPGNEQFF. The CDR3 DNA is TGCAGCGCGGTGGGGACCCCGGGGAATGAGCAGTTCTTC.

V and J are TRBV11-1 and TRBJ1-1; D perhaps matches TRBD1 (5 bases). Germline assignment: CDR1 SGHAT and CDR2 FQDESV (reference sequence). This CDR3 contains 15 residues. Trimming pared 5 bases from V and 5 bases from J, leaving 18 bases between. CDR3 nucleotide sequence: TGTGCCAGCAGCCTGTGGACCCAGGGACGGACTGAAGCTTTCTTT. Encoded protein: CASSLWTQGRTEAFF.

The V call is TRBV7-9, the J call TRBJ2-3; D is ambiguous. The V gene's germline CDR1 is SEHNR and CDR2 FQNEAQ (reference sequence). Trimming took off 2 bases at V and 5 bases at J, with 5 bases between the two ends. CDR3 length: 12 amino acids. The CDR3 coding sequence is TGTGCCAGCAGCTTAACCGAAGATACGCAGTATTTT. It codes for CASSLTEDTQYF.

The V call is TRBV27, the J call TRBJ2-7; 8 bases agree with TRBD1. The CDR3 runs to 11 residues. Germline-derived CDR1 and CDR2 are MNHEY and SMNVEV (reference sequence). V lost 9 bases to trimming and J lost 5 bases; unmatched junction nucleotides: 3. CDR3 in amino acids: CARGQAHEQYF. DNA of the CDR3: TGTGCCAGGGGACAGGCCCACGAGCAGTACTTC.